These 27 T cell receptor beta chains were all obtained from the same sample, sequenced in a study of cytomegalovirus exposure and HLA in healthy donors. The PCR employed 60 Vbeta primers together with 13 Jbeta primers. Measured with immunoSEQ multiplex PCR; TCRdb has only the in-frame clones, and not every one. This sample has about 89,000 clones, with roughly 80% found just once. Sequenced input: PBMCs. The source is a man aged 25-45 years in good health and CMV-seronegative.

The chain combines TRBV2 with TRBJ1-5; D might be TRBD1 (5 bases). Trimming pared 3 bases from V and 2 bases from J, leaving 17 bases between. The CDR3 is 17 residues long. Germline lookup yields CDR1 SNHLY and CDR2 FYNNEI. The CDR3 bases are TGTGCCAGCAGTGACGACAGCTGGCAACGGGGCAATCAGCCCCAGCATTTT. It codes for CASSDDSWQRGNQPQHF.

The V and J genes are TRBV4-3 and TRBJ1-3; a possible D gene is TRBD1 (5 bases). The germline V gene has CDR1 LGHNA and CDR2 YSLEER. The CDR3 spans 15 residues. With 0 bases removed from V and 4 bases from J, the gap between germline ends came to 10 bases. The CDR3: CASSQEPGFGNTIYF. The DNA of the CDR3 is TGCGCCAGCAGCCAAGAGCCAGGGTTCGGAAACACCATATATTTT.

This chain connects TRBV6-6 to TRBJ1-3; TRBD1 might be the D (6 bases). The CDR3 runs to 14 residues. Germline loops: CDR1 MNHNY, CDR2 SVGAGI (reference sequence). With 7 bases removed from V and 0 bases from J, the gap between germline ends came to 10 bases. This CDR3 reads CASKDSFSGNTIYF. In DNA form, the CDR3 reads TGTGCCAGCAAGGACAGTTTCTCTGGAAACACCATATATTTT.

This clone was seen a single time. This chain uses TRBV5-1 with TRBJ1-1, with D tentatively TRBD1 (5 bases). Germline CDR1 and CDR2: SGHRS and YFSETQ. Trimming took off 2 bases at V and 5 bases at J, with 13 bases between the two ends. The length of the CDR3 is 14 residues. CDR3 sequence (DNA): TGCGCCAGCAGCTTCACGGGGGAGAAAACTGAAGCTTTCTTT. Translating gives CASSFTGEKTEAFF.

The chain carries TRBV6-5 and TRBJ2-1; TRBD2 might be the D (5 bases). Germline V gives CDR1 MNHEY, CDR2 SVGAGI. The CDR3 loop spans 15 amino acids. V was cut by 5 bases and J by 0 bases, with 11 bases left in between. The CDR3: CASSTTRDSYNEQFF. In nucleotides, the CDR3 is TGTGCCAGCAGTACCACCCGGGACTCCTACAATGAGCAGTTCTTC.

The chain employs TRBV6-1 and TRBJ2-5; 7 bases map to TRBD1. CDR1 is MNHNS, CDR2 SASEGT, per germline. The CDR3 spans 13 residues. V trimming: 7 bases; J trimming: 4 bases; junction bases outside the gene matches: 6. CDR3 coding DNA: TGTGCCAGCACTGCCACAGGGGCAGAGACCCAGTACTTC. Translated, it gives CASTATGAETQYF.

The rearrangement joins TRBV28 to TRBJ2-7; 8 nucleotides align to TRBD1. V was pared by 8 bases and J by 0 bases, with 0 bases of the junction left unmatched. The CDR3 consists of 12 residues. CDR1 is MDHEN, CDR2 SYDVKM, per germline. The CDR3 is CASGQGSYEQYF. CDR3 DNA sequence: TGTGCCAGCGGACAGGGCTCCTACGAGCAGTACTTC.

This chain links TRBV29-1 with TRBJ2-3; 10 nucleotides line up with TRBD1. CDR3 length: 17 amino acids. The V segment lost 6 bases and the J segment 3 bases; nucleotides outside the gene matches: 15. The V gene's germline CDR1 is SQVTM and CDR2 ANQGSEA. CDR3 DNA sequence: TGCAGCGTCGAACAACACCGATGGACAGGGGGTACAGATACGCAGTATTTT. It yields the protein CSVEQHRWTGGTDTQYF.

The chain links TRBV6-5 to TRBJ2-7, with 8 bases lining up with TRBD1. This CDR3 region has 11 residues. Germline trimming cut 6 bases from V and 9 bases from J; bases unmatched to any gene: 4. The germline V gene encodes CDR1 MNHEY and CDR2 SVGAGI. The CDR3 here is CASRGQGGQYF. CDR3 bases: TGTGCCAGCAGAGGACAGGGTGGGCAGTACTTC.

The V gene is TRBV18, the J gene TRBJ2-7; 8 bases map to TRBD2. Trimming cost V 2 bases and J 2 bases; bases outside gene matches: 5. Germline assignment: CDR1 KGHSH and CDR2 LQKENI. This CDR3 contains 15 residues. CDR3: CASSPMREVTYEQYF. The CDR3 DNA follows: TGTGCCAGCTCACCAATGCGGGAGGTAACCTACGAGCAGTACTTC.

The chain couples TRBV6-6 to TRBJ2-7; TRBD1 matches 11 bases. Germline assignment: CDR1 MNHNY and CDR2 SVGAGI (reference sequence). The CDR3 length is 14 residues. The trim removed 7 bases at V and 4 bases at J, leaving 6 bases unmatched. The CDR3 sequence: CASKPGQGVYEQYF. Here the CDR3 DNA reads TGTGCCAGCAAGCCGGGACAGGGGGTTTACGAGCAGTACTTC.

The CDR3 sequence is CASSPIGQGSTGELFF. The DNA of the CDR3 is TGTGCCAGCAGCCCGATAGGACAGGGCAGTACCGGGGAGCTGTTTTTT. The V and J genes are TRBV4-2 and TRBJ2-2, with TRBD1 matching over 8 bases. Trimming at V came to 4 bases and at J to 5 bases, leaving 9 bases not matched to a gene. This CDR3 is 16 amino acids long. Per the germline V gene, CDR1 is LGHNA and CDR2 is YNFKEQ.

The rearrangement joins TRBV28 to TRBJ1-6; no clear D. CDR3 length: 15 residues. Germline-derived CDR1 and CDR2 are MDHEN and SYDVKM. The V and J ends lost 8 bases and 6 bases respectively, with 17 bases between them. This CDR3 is CASVTNIGPNSPLHF. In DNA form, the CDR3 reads TGTGCCAGCGTTACTAACATCGGTCCTAATTCACCCCTCCACTTT. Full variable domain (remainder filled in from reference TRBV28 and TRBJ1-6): DVKVTQSSRYLVKRTGEKVFLECVQDMDHENMFWYRQDPGLGLRLIYFSYDVKMKEKGDIPEGYSVSREKKERFSLILESASTNQTSMYLCASVTNIGPNSPLHFGNGTRLTVT.

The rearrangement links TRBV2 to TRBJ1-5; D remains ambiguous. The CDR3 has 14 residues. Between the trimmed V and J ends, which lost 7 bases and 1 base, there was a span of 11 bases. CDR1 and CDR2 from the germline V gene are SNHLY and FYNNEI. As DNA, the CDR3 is TGTGCCAGCACCGGGGTAGAGAGCAATCAGCCCCAGCATTTT. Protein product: CASTGVESNQPQHF. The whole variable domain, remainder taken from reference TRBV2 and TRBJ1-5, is EPEVTQTPSHQVTQMGQEVILRCVPISNHLYFYWYRQILGQKVEFLVSFYNNEISEKSEIFDDQFSVERPDGSNFTLKIRSTKLEDSAMYFCASTGVESNQPQHFGDGTRLSIL.

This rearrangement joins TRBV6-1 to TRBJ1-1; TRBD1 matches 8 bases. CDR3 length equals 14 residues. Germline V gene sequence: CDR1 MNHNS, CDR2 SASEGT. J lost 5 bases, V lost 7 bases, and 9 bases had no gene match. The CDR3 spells CASTTGGGSTEAFF. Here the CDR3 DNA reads TGTGCCAGCACCACAGGGGGGGGTTCTACTGAAGCTTTCTTT.

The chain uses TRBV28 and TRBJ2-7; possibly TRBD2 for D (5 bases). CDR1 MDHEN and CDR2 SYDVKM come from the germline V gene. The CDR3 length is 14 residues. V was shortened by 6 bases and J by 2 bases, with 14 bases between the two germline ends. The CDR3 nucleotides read TGTGCCAGCAGCCTAGTGGGGAGCCCCTACGAGCAGTACTTC. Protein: CASSLVGSPYEQYF.

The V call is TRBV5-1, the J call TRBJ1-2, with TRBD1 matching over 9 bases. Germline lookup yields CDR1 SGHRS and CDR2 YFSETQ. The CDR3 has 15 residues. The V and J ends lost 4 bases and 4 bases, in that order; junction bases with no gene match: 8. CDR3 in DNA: TGCGCCAGCAGCAAGACAGGGGGTTCCCTCTATGGCTACACCTTC. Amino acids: CASSKTGGSLYGYTF.

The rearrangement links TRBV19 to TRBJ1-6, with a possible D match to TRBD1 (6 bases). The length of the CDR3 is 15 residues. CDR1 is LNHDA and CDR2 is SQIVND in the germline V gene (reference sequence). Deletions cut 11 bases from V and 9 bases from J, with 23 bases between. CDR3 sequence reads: CASRELQGSASPLHF. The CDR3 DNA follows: TGTGCCTCCCGAGAGCTACAGGGATCGGCTTCACCCCTCCACTTT.

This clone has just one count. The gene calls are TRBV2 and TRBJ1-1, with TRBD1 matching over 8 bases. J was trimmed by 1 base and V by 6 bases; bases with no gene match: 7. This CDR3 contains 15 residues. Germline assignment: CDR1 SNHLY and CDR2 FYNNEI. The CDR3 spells CASSLRTGTNTEAFF. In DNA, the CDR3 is TGTGCCAGCAGCCTAAGGACAGGGACGAACACTGAAGCTTTCTTT. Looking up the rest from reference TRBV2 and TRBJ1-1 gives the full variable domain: EPEVTQTPSHQVTQMGQEVILRCVPISNHLYFYWYRQILGQKVEFLVSFYNNEISEKSEIFDDQFSVERPDGSNFTLKIRSTKLEDSAMYFCASSLRTGTNTEAFFGQGTRLTVV.

The CDR3 DNA reads TGTGCCGCCACTAGCGAGGCCTACGAGCAGTACTTC. Its protein is CAATSEAYEQYF. The chain is built from TRBV10-3 and TRBJ2-7; TRBD2 aligns across 7 bases. The CDR3 runs to 12 residues. Germline loops: CDR1 ENHRY, CDR2 SYGVKD. With 11 bases clipped from V and 2 bases from J, the junction kept 6 bases outside the gene matches.

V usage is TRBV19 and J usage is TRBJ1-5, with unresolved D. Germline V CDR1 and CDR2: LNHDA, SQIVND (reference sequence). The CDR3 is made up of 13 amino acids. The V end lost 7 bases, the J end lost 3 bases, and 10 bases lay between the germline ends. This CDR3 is CASKYGANQPQHF. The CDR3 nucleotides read TGTGCCAGTAAGTACGGAGCCAATCAGCCCCAGCATTTT.

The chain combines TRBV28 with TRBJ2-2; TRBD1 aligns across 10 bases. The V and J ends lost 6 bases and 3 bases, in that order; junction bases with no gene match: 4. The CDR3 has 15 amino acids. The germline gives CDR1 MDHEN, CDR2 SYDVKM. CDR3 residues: CASRHGQGDTGELFF. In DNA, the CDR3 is TGTGCCAGCAGACACGGACAGGGGGACACCGGGGAGCTGTTTTTT.

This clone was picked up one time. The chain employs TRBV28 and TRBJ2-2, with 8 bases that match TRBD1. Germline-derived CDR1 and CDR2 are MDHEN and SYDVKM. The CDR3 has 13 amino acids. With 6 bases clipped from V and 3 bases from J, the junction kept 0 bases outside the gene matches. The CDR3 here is CASRDRDTGELFF. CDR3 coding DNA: TGTGCCAGCAGGGACAGGGACACCGGGGAGCTGTTTTTT.

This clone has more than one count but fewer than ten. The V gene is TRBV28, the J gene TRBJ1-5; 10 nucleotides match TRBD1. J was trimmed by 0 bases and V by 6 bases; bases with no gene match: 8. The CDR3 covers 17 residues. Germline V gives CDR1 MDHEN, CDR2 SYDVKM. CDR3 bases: TGTGCCAGCAGACCCGGGACAGGGGCCCTTAGCAATCAGCCCCAGCATTTT. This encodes CASRPGTGALSNQPQHF. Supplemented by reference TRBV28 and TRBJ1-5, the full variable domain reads DVKVTQSSRYLVKRTGEKVFLECVQDMDHENMFWYRQDPGLGLRLIYFSYDVKMKEKGDIPEGYSVSREKKERFSLILESASTNQTSMYLCASRPGTGALSNQPQHFGDGTRLSIL.

The CDR3 loop is CASSLARDNEQFF. The CDR3 coding sequence is TGTGCCAGCAGCTTAGCGCGGGACAATGAGCAGTTCTTC. The chain joins TRBV7-2 to TRBJ2-1; D perhaps matches TRBD2 (5 bases). The germline gives CDR1 SGHTA, CDR2 FQGNSA. CDR3 length: 13 amino acids. V was shortened by 0 bases and J by 5 bases, with 5 bases between the two germline ends.

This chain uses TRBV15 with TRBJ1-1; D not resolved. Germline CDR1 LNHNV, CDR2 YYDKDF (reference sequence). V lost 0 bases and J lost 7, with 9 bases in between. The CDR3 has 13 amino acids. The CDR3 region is CATSRDLESEAFF. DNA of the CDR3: TGTGCCACCAGCAGAGATCTAGAAAGTGAAGCTTTCTTT.

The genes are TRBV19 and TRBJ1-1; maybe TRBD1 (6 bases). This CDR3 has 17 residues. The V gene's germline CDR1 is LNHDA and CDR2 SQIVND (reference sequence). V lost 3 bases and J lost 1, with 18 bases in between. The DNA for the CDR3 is TGTGCCAGTAGTATCCAGGGGTTGGCGAGGGGGAACACTGAAGCTTTCTTT. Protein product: CASSIQGLARGNTEAFF.